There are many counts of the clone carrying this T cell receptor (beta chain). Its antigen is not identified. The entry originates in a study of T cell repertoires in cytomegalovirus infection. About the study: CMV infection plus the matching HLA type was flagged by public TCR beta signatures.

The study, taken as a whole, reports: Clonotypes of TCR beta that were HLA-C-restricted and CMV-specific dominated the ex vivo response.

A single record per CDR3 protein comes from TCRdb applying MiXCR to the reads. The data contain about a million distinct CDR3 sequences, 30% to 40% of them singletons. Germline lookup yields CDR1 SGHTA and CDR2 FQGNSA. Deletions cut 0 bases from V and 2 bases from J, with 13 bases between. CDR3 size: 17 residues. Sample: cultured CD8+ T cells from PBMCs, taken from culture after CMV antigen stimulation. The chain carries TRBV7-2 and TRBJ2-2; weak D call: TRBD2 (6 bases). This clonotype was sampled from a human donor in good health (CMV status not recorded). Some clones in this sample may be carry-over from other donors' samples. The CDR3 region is CASSLARAGFNTGELFF. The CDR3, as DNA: TGTGCCAGCAGCTTAGCTAGAGCGGGCTTTAACACCGGGGAGCTGTTTTTT.